A selection of T cell receptor beta chains follows, all from one sample in a study of T cells and copy number aberrations in small-cell lung cancer. Assay: immunoSEQ multiplex PCR; the TCRdb copy retains only in-frame clones and omits some. This sample has over 2,000 clones, with 79% found just once. The specimen was normal tissue next to the tumor. Receptors were obtained from a woman in her sixties with small cell lung cancer. Both conserved end residues are part of each CDR3.

V: TRBV18; CDR3: CASSTGTGSKGTEAFF
V: TRBV9; CDR3: CASSVGGRVTGELFF
V: TRBV5-1; CDR3: CASSEQQGGYEKLFF
V: TRBV15; CDR3: CATSSERWLGGYTF
V: TRBV4-2; CDR3: CASSQEGLNPKNIQYF
V: TRBV21-1; CDR3: CASPGTRDRGHEQYF
V: TRBV4-1; CDR3: CASSRPGTDNTGELFF
V: TRBV6-5; CDR3: CASKTPRTDTQYF
V: TRBV18; CDR3: CASSPRGGRGSYNEQFF
V: TRBV5-4; CDR3: CASSFKGQGNTGELFF
V: TRBV6-1; CDR3: CASSEKGAGANVLTF
V: TRBV4-1; CDR3: CASSPFPEQYF
V: TRBV5-1; CDR3: CASSLAEDQPQHF
V: TRBV4-1; CDR3: CASSHYPQAPEAFF
V: TRBV4-3; CDR3: CASSQEGGKAGELFF
V: TRBV18; CDR3: CASSPLLEGTEAFF
V: TRBV11-3; CDR3: CASSLDPRDRGLFGYTF
V: TRBV29-1; CDR3: CSVVGGRSSYEQYF
V: TRBV10-2; CDR3: CASSKLNEAFF
V: TRBV5-1; CDR3: CASSSGGGGTGLYEQYF
V: TRBV28; CDR3: CASTLTDTYGYTF
V: TRBV4-2; CDR3: CASSQEVQGSGANVLTF
V: TRBV5-1; CDR3: CASSSWGSGTENTGELFF
V: TRBV27; CDR3: CASSQQTDTGELFF
V: TRBV4-1; CDR3: CASSQDRVRQTTGELFF
V: TRBV20-1; CDR3: CSASWAGGYTF
V: TRBV10-1; CDR3: CASRASTGDEQFF
V: TRBV9; CDR3: CASSVAEGFGYTF
V: TRBV4-1; CDR3: CASSQVVDASNYGYTF
V: TRBV11-2; CDR3: CASSLITGDHEQYF
V: TRBV6-5; CDR3: CASSYAHEAGELFF
V: TRBV4-1; CDR3: CASSPNHVDGNYGYTF
V: TRBV7-9; CDR3: CASSLRLGNEQYF